This T cell receptor (beta chain) was captured in a study of blood T cell repertoires in COVID-19. Whole-study context: There were acute and convalescent COVID-19 samples, and they came from the United States, Italy and Spain.

Looked up from germline, CDR1 is LNHNV and CDR2 is YYDKDF (reference sequence). This CDR3 is 16 amino acids long. Note on this clone: One end of the junction does not line up with germline, which may come from a read error.

The table came from immunoSEQ multiplex PCR; TCRdb's copy has only in-frame clones and leaves some out. Among over 70,000 clones, 88% were seen once, and the ten largest hold 11%. The clonotype was recovered from an older man with acute or convalescent COVID-19. The material sequenced was peripheral blood. This chain links TRBV15 with TRBJ1-4; tentative D call: TRBD1 (5 bases). CDR3 sequence (DNA): TGTGCCACCAGGAGAGATATAGGGGCGGTTTATGAAAAACTGTTTTTT. Its protein product is CATRRDIGAVYEKLFF. Drawing the rest from reference TRBV15 and TRBJ1-4, the complete variable domain is DAMVIQNPRYQVTQFGKPVTLSCSQTLNHNVMYWYQQKSSQAPKLLFHYYDKDFNNEADTPDNFQSRRPNTSFCFLDIRSPGLGDTAMYLCATRRDIGAVYEKLFFGSGTQLSVL.